The source of this T cell receptor beta chain is a study of response to subunit inactivated influenza vaccine. Germline assignment: CDR1 DFQATT and CDR2 SNEGSKA (reference sequence). This CDR3 spans 15 amino acids. Trimming stripped 4 bases from V and 9 bases from J, with 19 bases between. Regarding this clonotype: The target antigen is unknown.

Study results and caveats: That few new T cells are recruited by each seasonal influenza vaccination was the authors' suggestion.

TCRdb reprocessed the RT-PCR reads via MiXCR and lists one record per CDR3 protein. This table holds 500,000 to 750,000 distinct CDR3 sequences, about 15% found once. This sample comprised PBMCs from blood, obtained roughly 13 days after vaccination. This receptor was obtained from a man in his forties or fifties who received an inactivated influenza vaccine. V usage is TRBV20-1 and J usage is TRBJ1-6, with no clear D. CDR3 in amino acids: CSAKTRVTLGSPLHF. In DNA, the CDR3 is TGCAGTGCTAAGACTCGCGTCACGCTTGGTTCACCCCTCCACTTT.